The rows below give T cell receptor beta chains drawn from one sample of a study of OX40 agonist ivuxolimab in advanced cancers. Generated by immunoSEQ multiplex PCR, the TCRdb table keeps only in-frame clones and is missing some. Of about 64,000 clones in the sample, around 93% are singletons; the top ten hold roughly 0.44%. The input for sequencing was CD4+ or CD8+ T cells sorted from blood, taken in a trial of the OX40 agonist ivuxolimab. These receptors came from an adult with an advanced solid tumor such as melanoma, head and neck, liver or kidney cancer. Both conserved end residues are part of each CDR3. A D gene is named only where the DNA matches it firmly. Clone size, where shown, is once, few, many, or a class for clones that have expanded.

v_gene: TRBV10-3
j_gene: TRBJ2-7
d_gene: -
abundance: -
CDR3nt: TGTGCCATCAGGGTAAATTACGAGCAGTACTTC
CDR3aa: CAIRVNYEQYF

v_gene: TRBV19
j_gene: TRBJ1-4
d_gene: TRBD1
abundance: -
CDR3nt: TGTGCCAGTAGTATGCGGGGGACAGTGAGGACTAATGAAAAACTGTTTTTT
CDR3aa: CASSMRGTVRTNEKLFF

v_gene: TRBV30
j_gene: TRBJ1-1
d_gene: -
abundance: -
CDR3nt: TGTGCCTGGAGTGAAAAAGGACTCCGGGCCGCGGAAGCTTTCTTT
CDR3aa: CAWSEKGLRAAEAFF

v_gene: TRBV6-5
j_gene: TRBJ2-3
d_gene: -
abundance: -
CDR3nt: TGTGCCAGCAGTTACTTATCGGCTAGCGGCACAGATACGCAGTATTTT
CDR3aa: CASSYLSASGTDTQYF

v_gene: TRBV5-1
j_gene: TRBJ1-5
d_gene: -
abundance: -
CDR3nt: TGCGCCAGCAGCCCCGGGACACCTAGCAATCAGCCCCAGCATTTT
CDR3aa: CASSPGTPSNQPQHF

v_gene: TRBV30
j_gene: TRBJ2-5
d_gene: TRBD2
abundance: -
CDR3nt: TGTGCCTGGGAAGCTAGCGGACAAGAGACCCAGTACTTC
CDR3aa: CAWEASGQETQYF

v_gene: TRBV30
j_gene: TRBJ1-2
d_gene: -
abundance: once
CDR3nt: TGTGCCTGGAGTGGAGGGGAGCAGAGTGGCTACACCTTC
CDR3aa: CAWSGGEQSGYTF

v_gene: TRBV30
j_gene: TRBJ1-2
d_gene: -
abundance: -
CDR3nt: TGTGCCTCGGAGGGGCAGGGTAACTATGGCTACACCTTC
CDR3aa: CASEGQGNYGYTF

v_gene: TRBV29-1
j_gene: TRBJ2-3
d_gene: -
abundance: -
CDR3nt: TGCAGCGTTGAATTGGGAGGCGGCACAGATACGCAGTATTTT
CDR3aa: CSVELGGGTDTQYF

v_gene: TRBV5-4
j_gene: TRBJ1-4
d_gene: TRBD1
abundance: -
CDR3nt: TGTGCCAGCAGCTCACAGGGGGCGACAACTAATGAAAAACTGTTTTTT
CDR3aa: CASSSQGATTNEKLFF

v_gene: TRBV7-9
j_gene: TRBJ2-7
d_gene: TRBD2
abundance: -
CDR3nt: TGTGCCAGCAGCTTAGACGTAGCGGGAGGGATCTCCTACGAGCAGTACTTC
CDR3aa: CASSLDVAGGISYEQYF

v_gene: TRBV18
j_gene: TRBJ1-3
d_gene: -
abundance: -
CDR3nt: TGTGCCAGCTCACCACCCTGGATTGGGTTGATATATTTT
CDR3aa: CASSPPWIGLIYF

v_gene: TRBV5-1
j_gene: TRBJ2-3
d_gene: TRBD2
abundance: -
CDR3nt: TGCGCCAGCAGTGGGGCGGGAGGGCCCTCGGCGAGCACAGATACGCAGTATTTT
CDR3aa: CASSGAGGPSASTDTQYF

v_gene: TRBV27
j_gene: TRBJ2-7
d_gene: TRBD2
abundance: -
CDR3nt: TGTGCCAGCAGGACCGGGACTAGCGGATTTGGCGAGCAGTACTTC
CDR3aa: CASRTGTSGFGEQYF

v_gene: TRBV5-4
j_gene: TRBJ1-4
d_gene: -
abundance: -
CDR3nt: TGTGCCAGCAGCTTGGTTTCGGATGAAAAACTGTTTTTT
CDR3aa: CASSLVSDEKLFF

v_gene: TRBV7-2
j_gene: TRBJ2-5
d_gene: -
abundance: -
CDR3nt: TGTGCCAGCAGCCGAGCCTGGCCGACCCAGTACTTC
CDR3aa: CASSRAWPTQYF

v_gene: TRBV2
j_gene: TRBJ2-1
d_gene: -
abundance: -
CDR3nt: TGTGCCAGCAAGGGGACGGAGTACAATGAGCAGTTCTTC
CDR3aa: CASKGTEYNEQFF

v_gene: TRBV18
j_gene: TRBJ1-2
d_gene: -
abundance: -
CDR3nt: TGTGCCAGCTCACCACCGCAGGTGACTAACTATGGCTACACCTTC
CDR3aa: CASSPPQVTNYGYTF

v_gene: TRBV7-2
j_gene: TRBJ2-2
d_gene: -
abundance: -
CDR3nt: TGTGCCAGCAGCTTAGAAGGGGGAGTTAACACCGGGGAGCTGTTTTTT
CDR3aa: CASSLEGGVNTGELFF

v_gene: TRBV9
j_gene: TRBJ1-1
d_gene: -
abundance: -
CDR3nt: TGTGCCAGCAGCGTATCAGGGAATACTGAAGCTTTCTTT
CDR3aa: CASSVSGNTEAFF

v_gene: TRBV5-4
j_gene: TRBJ1-1
d_gene: -
abundance: -
CDR3nt: TGTGCCAGCAGCTTGGGGGGAACGAACACTGAAGCTTTCTTT
CDR3aa: CASSLGGTNTEAFF

v_gene: TRBV4-1
j_gene: TRBJ2-7
d_gene: TRBD2
abundance: -
CDR3nt: TGCGCCAGCAGCCAAGATTTGATGAGCGGGAGAACGGGTGAGTCGTACGAGCAGTACTTC
CDR3aa: CASSQDLMSGRTGESYEQYF

v_gene: TRBV2
j_gene: TRBJ2-1
d_gene: -
abundance: -
CDR3nt: TGTGCCAGCGGTCTTGAGTACAATGAGCAGTTCTTC
CDR3aa: CASGLEYNEQFF

v_gene: TRBV7-9
j_gene: TRBJ1-1
d_gene: -
abundance: -
CDR3nt: TGTGCCAGCAGCCCCCCCTCGGGCGCGATCACTGAAGCTTTCTTT
CDR3aa: CASSPPSGAITEAFF

v_gene: TRBV2
j_gene: TRBJ2-2
d_gene: TRBD2
abundance: -
CDR3nt: TGTGCCAGCAGTGAACTCGGACTAGCGAGCACCGGGGAGCTGTTTTTT
CDR3aa: CASSELGLASTGELFF

v_gene: TRBV30
j_gene: TRBJ2-7
d_gene: TRBD1
abundance: -
CDR3nt: TGTGCCAGATCGGACAGGGGCGGCTCCTACGAGCAGTACTTC
CDR3aa: CARSDRGGSYEQYF

v_gene: TRBV7-2
j_gene: TRBJ2-1
d_gene: -
abundance: -
CDR3nt: TGTGCCAGCAGCGGAGGGCTAAACAATGAGCAGTTCTTC
CDR3aa: CASSGGLNNEQFF

v_gene: TRBV18
j_gene: TRBJ2-1
d_gene: -
abundance: few
CDR3nt: TGTGCCAGCTCACCACCGAGAATAGGCTCCAGCTCCTACAATGAGCAGTTCTTC
CDR3aa: CASSPPRIGSSSYNEQFF

v_gene: TRBV10-3
j_gene: TRBJ2-2
d_gene: TRBD1
abundance: -
CDR3nt: TGTGCCATCAGTGGGGGACGGGACAGGGCGATCGGGGAGCTGTTTTTT
CDR3aa: CAISGGRDRAIGELFF

v_gene: TRBV6-6
j_gene: TRBJ1-6
d_gene: -
abundance: once
CDR3nt: TGTGCCAGCAGTGGGGGAGGTCATAATTCACCCCTCCACTTT
CDR3aa: CASSGGGHNSPLHF

v_gene: TRBV27
j_gene: TRBJ1-2
d_gene: TRBD1
abundance: -
CDR3nt: TGTGCCAGCAGTTCAGGGGGCTATGGCTACACCTTC
CDR3aa: CASSSGGYGYTF

v_gene: TRBV29-1
j_gene: TRBJ2-7
d_gene: TRBD1
abundance: once
CDR3nt: TGCAGCGTTGTAAGGGACAGGGGCTACGAGCAGTACTTC
CDR3aa: CSVVRDRGYEQYF

v_gene: TRBV19
j_gene: TRBJ1-1
d_gene: -
abundance: -
CDR3nt: TGTGCCAGTAGTATCATCGGGGTAGCTGAGAACACTGAAGCTTTCTTT
CDR3aa: CASSIIGVAENTEAFF

v_gene: TRBV9
j_gene: TRBJ2-7
d_gene: -
abundance: few
CDR3nt: TGTGCCAGCAGCCCCCGGACTGGCCCTACTGAGCAGTACTTC
CDR3aa: CASSPRTGPTEQYF

v_gene: TRBV19
j_gene: TRBJ1-2
d_gene: -
abundance: -
CDR3nt: TGTGCCAGCCCCTGTCTAAAGAGCCACTATGGCTACACCTTC
CDR3aa: CASPCLKSHYGYTF

v_gene: TRBV27
j_gene: TRBJ2-2
d_gene: TRBD1
abundance: -
CDR3nt: TGTGCCAGCAGTCCACAGGGGGCCGGGGAGCTGTTTTTT
CDR3aa: CASSPQGAGELFF

v_gene: TRBV27
j_gene: TRBJ2-3
d_gene: TRBD2
abundance: -
CDR3nt: TGTGCCAGCAGTTGGACTAGCGGGAGAGTTGATGCAGATACGCAGTATTTT
CDR3aa: CASSWTSGRVDADTQYF

v_gene: TRBV30
j_gene: TRBJ2-1
d_gene: TRBD1
abundance: once
CDR3nt: TGTGCCTGGAGTCCGGGACAGGGAGGGGAGCAGTTCTTC
CDR3aa: CAWSPGQGGEQFF

v_gene: TRBV2
j_gene: TRBJ1-1
d_gene: -
abundance: -
CDR3nt: TGTGCCAGCAGCAGGACACAGAACACTGAAGCTTTCTTT
CDR3aa: CASSRTQNTEAFF

v_gene: TRBV7-9
j_gene: TRBJ1-4
d_gene: -
abundance: -
CDR3nt: TGTGCCAGCAGCCCCCATCACCTAGATAATGAAAAACTGTTTTTT
CDR3aa: CASSPHHLDNEKLFF

v_gene: TRBV10-2
j_gene: TRBJ2-1
d_gene: TRBD2
abundance: -
CDR3nt: TGCGCCAGCAGTGCCAGGACTAGCGGGAGGGGGAATGAGCAGTTCTTC
CDR3aa: CASSARTSGRGNEQFF

v_gene: TRBV7-8
j_gene: TRBJ1-5
d_gene: -
abundance: -
CDR3nt: TGTGCCAGCAGCTACGGACAGAATCAGCCCCAGCATTTT
CDR3aa: CASSYGQNQPQHF

v_gene: TRBV30
j_gene: TRBJ2-1
d_gene: TRBD1
abundance: -
CDR3nt: TGTGCCAGAACGACAGGGGGAAATGAGCAGTTCTTC
CDR3aa: CARTTGGNEQFF

v_gene: TRBV7-2
j_gene: TRBJ2-1
d_gene: TRBD2
abundance: -
CDR3nt: TGTGCCAGCAGCCAGATGACTAGCAGCAATGAGCAGTTCTTC
CDR3aa: CASSQMTSSNEQFF

v_gene: TRBV19
j_gene: TRBJ1-2
d_gene: -
abundance: -
CDR3nt: TGTGCCAGTAGCAAAGGGACCAACTATGGCTACACCTTC
CDR3aa: CASSKGTNYGYTF

v_gene: TRBV6-5
j_gene: TRBJ2-7
d_gene: TRBD1
abundance: -
CDR3nt: TGTGCCAGCAGATCACCGACAGGGGGCGGCGAGCAGTACTTC
CDR3aa: CASRSPTGGGEQYF

v_gene: TRBV6-1
j_gene: TRBJ2-7
d_gene: TRBD2
abundance: -
CDR3nt: TGTGCCAGCAGACTAGCGGGTTCCCACGAGCAGTACTTC
CDR3aa: CASRLAGSHEQYF

v_gene: TRBV18
j_gene: TRBJ2-7
d_gene: -
abundance: few
CDR3nt: TGTGCCAGCTCACCTCCAGCACTTACCTACGAGCAGTACTTC
CDR3aa: CASSPPALTYEQYF

v_gene: TRBV11-3
j_gene: TRBJ1-2
d_gene: TRBD1
abundance: -
CDR3nt: TGTGCCAGCAGCCCTCAGGGACAGGGAGATGGCTACACCTTC
CDR3aa: CASSPQGQGDGYTF

v_gene: TRBV5-1
j_gene: TRBJ1-2
d_gene: -
abundance: -
CDR3nt: TGCGCCAGCAGGGTTCGGACAGCGCAAGCCTATGGCTACACCTTC
CDR3aa: CASRVRTAQAYGYTF

v_gene: TRBV28
j_gene: TRBJ1-5
d_gene: -
abundance: -
CDR3nt: TGTGCCAGCAGGGGGGCTAGCAATCAGCCCCAGCATTTT
CDR3aa: CASRGASNQPQHF

v_gene: TRBV5-1
j_gene: TRBJ2-3
d_gene: -
abundance: -
CDR3nt: TGCGCCAGCAGCTTGCAGGGTGGCACAGATACGCAGTATTTT
CDR3aa: CASSLQGGTDTQYF

v_gene: TRBV4-1
j_gene: TRBJ1-1
d_gene: -
abundance: -
CDR3nt: TGCGCCAGCAGCCAAGAAAGGTGGTACACTCTGAACACTGAAGCTTTCTTT
CDR3aa: CASSQERWYTLNTEAFF

v_gene: TRBV5-1
j_gene: TRBJ2-3
d_gene: -
abundance: -
CDR3nt: TGCGCCAGCAGCAATGTTGTGGGTAGCACAGATACGCAGTATTTT
CDR3aa: CASSNVVGSTDTQYF

v_gene: TRBV15
j_gene: TRBJ2-1
d_gene: TRBD2
abundance: -
CDR3nt: TGTGCCACCAGCAGGGAACTCGGGACTAGCGCCTACAATGAGCAGTTCTTC
CDR3aa: CATSRELGTSAYNEQFF